The next 30 T cell receptor beta chains were all read from a single sample in a study of OX40 agonist ivuxolimab in advanced cancers. TCRdb keeps only in-frame clones here, not all; method: immunoSEQ multiplex PCR. The sample has 55,000 to 75,000 clones; more than 85% are singletons. The sample here was CD4+ or CD8+ T cells sorted from blood, taken in a trial of the OX40 agonist ivuxolimab. The source is an adult with an advanced solid tumor such as melanoma, head and neck, liver or kidney cancer.

The genes are TRBV19 and TRBJ2-2; no clear D. Germline CDR1 reads LNHDA; CDR2 reads SQIVND (reference sequence). V lost 1 base and J lost 5, with 11 bases in between. CDR3 length equals 15 residues. The CDR3 loop is CASSIGGIGTGELFF. CDR3 in DNA: TGTGCCAGTAGTATAGGGGGAATCGGGACCGGGGAGCTGTTTTTT.

The chain uses TRBV7-9 and TRBJ2-7, with 10 bases that match TRBD2. The V gene end was trimmed by 5 bases and the J gene end by 0 bases; junction bases not matched to a gene: 4. Germline values: CDR1 SEHNR, CDR2 FQNEAQ (reference sequence). This CDR3 contains 15 residues. The CDR3 nucleotides read TGTGCCAGCAGCGGGAGCGGGAGGGGCTCCTACGAGCAGTACTTC. Translation: CASSGSGRGSYEQYF.

V is TRBV5-1 and J is TRBJ1-1, with TRBD1 identical over 7 bases. The CDR3 is 14 amino acids. J lost 5 bases, V lost 6 bases, and 10 bases had no gene match. CDR1 is SGHRS and CDR2 is YFSETQ in the germline V gene. CDR3 protein: CASKIQGGNTEAFF. The CDR3 bases are TGCGCCAGCAAGATCCAGGGGGGGAATACTGAAGCTTTCTTT.

In this sample, this clone turned up once. The gene calls are TRBV19 and TRBJ1-5; D possibly corresponds to TRBD1 (5 bases). CDR1 is LNHDA, CDR2 SQIVND, per germline (reference sequence). Between the trimmed V and J ends, which lost 6 bases and 2 bases, there was a span of 8 bases. The CDR3 runs to 13 residues. The DNA for the CDR3 is TGTGCCAGTAGCGACAGCGGCAATCAGCCCCAGCATTTT. Protein sequence: CASSDSGNQPQHF.

This chain joins TRBV6-5 and TRBJ2-5; the D is unclear. Trimming took 2 bases from V and 3 from J, leaving 10 bases between them. The CDR3 extends over 14 amino acids. The germline CDR1 and CDR2 sequences are MNHEY and SVGAGI. The CDR3 DNA reads as TGTGCCAGCAGTTACAGATCCACCAAAGAGACCCAGTACTTC. It specifies CASSYRSTKETQYF.

The CDR3 sequence is CASSYPGSYSNQPQHF. CDR3 bases: TGTGCCAGCAGTTACCCCGGTTCATACAGCAATCAGCCCCAGCATTTT. The gene calls are TRBV6-5 and TRBJ1-5; unclear D gene. V dropped 2 bases and J dropped 1 base, with 12 bases sitting between them. Germline-derived CDR1 and CDR2 are MNHEY and SVGAGI. The CDR3 extends over 16 amino acids.

V usage is TRBV6-5 and J usage is TRBJ2-5; no clear D gene. Germline V CDR1 and CDR2: MNHEY, SVGAGI. The CDR3 is 15 amino acids. The V end was cut by 0 bases, the J end by 6 bases, with 14 bases between. The CDR3 DNA reads as TGTGCCAGCAGTTACTCGTACGGGCTCGGGCAGACCCAGTACTTC. It translates to CASSYSYGLGQTQYF.

This chain connects TRBV6-1 to TRBJ1-1, with TRBD1 identical over 10 bases. Germline CDR1 MNHNS, CDR2 SASEGT. V dropped 6 bases and J dropped 5; count of bases not matched to a gene: 9. The CDR3 runs to 15 residues. The CDR3 loop is CASRELRDRGTEAFF. CDR3 nucleotides: TGTGCCAGCAGGGAACTGAGGGACAGGGGTACTGAAGCTTTCTTT.

The V and J genes are TRBV6-5 and TRBJ1-1, with D possibly matching TRBD1 (5 bases). Germline V gene lookup returns CDR1 MNHEY and CDR2 SVGAGI. Between the trimmed V and J ends, which lost 4 bases and 4 bases, there was a span of 13 bases. The CDR3 length is 14 residues. The CDR3 coding sequence is TGTGCCAGCAGTTCGGTGGGGGGTGGCACTGAAGCTTTCTTT. It is translated as CASSSVGGGTEAFF.

The chain combines TRBV15 with TRBJ2-4; possibly TRBD1 for D (5 bases). V was shortened by 1 base and J by 3 bases, with 10 bases between the two germline ends. Germline CDR1 LNHNV, CDR2 YYDKDF (reference sequence). The length of the CDR3 is 15 residues. CDR3 loop: CATSRAGSGKNIQYF. The CDR3 nucleotides read TGTGCCACCAGCAGAGCAGGGTCTGGCAAAAACATTCAGTACTTC.

The J gene is TRBJ2-3, the V gene TRBV5-1, with a weak D call TRBD2 (6 bases). Germline CDR1 and CDR2: SGHRS and YFSETQ. Trimming took off 1 base at V and 2 bases at J, with 17 bases between the two ends. The CDR3 totals 17 residues. The CDR3 region is CASSLYVGGRTTDTQYF. The DNA for the CDR3 is TGCGCCAGCAGCTTGTATGTGGGAGGCCGTACCACAGATACGCAGTATTTT. The full variable domain, its missing parts supplied by reference TRBV5-1 and TRBJ2-3, is KAGVTQTPRYLIKTRGQQVTLSCSPISGHRSVSWYQQTPGQGLQFLFEYFSETQRNKGNFPGRFSGRQFSNSRSEMNVSTLELGDSALYLCASSLYVGGRTTDTQYFGPGTRLTVL.

The CDR3 here is CATSSREDTEAFF. CDR3 nucleotide sequence: TGTGCCACCAGCAGCAGGGAGGACACTGAAGCTTTCTTT. This rearrangement joins TRBV15 to TRBJ1-1; D is perhaps TRBD1 (5 bases). Germline V gene lookup returns CDR1 LNHNV and CDR2 YYDKDF (reference sequence). V was cut by 3 bases and J by 3 bases, with 8 bases left in between. CDR3 length equals 13 residues.

CDR3 sequence (DNA): TGTGCCAGCAGTGAAGGGACTAGCGGGGGTTACCTCTCCTACGAGCAGTACTTC. Protein: CASSEGTSGGYLSYEQYF. The chain is built from TRBV2 and TRBJ2-7; 13 bases line up with TRBD2. With 1 base clipped from V and 0 bases from J, the junction kept 6 bases outside the gene matches. This CDR3 has 18 residues. Germline values: CDR1 SNHLY, CDR2 FYNNEI.

The chain recombines TRBV2 with TRBJ1-5; 7 bases line up with TRBD1. Germline loops: CDR1 SNHLY, CDR2 FYNNEI. The CDR3 is 13 residues long. V shed 6 bases, J shed 3 bases, and the junction held 2 bases outside the gene matches. CDR3 DNA sequence: TGTGCCAGCAGCAGGGGGAACAATCAGCCCCAGCATTTT. Protein sequence: CASSRGNNQPQHF. Full variable domain (missing parts from reference TRBV2 and TRBJ1-5): EPEVTQTPSHQVTQMGQEVILRCVPISNHLYFYWYRQILGQKVEFLVSFYNNEISEKSEIFDDQFSVERPDGSNFTLKIRSTKLEDSAMYFCASSRGNNQPQHFGDGTRLSIL.

The chain uses TRBV29-1 and TRBJ1-2; 11 bases are a match to TRBD1. V lost 6 bases and J lost 7; bases outside the gene matches: 7. The CDR3 has 13 residues. CDR1 and CDR2 (germline): SQVTM, ANQGSEA. DNA for the CDR3: TGCAGCGTACAGGGACAGGGGGTAGGTGGCTACACCTTC. This sequence encodes CSVQGQGVGGYTF.

This chain links TRBV11-3 with TRBJ2-7; 7 nucleotides agree with TRBD1. The CDR3 runs to 15 residues. V was pared by 6 bases and J by 2 bases, with 10 bases of the junction left unmatched. Per germline, CDR1 SGHNT and CDR2 YENEEA. CDR3 region: CASSHYTGAAYEQYF. As DNA, the CDR3 is TGTGCCAGCAGTCACTACACAGGGGCCGCCTACGAGCAGTACTTC.

The chain couples TRBV19 to TRBJ1-6; D call uncertain. This CDR3 spans 14 amino acids. Germline V gene lookup returns CDR1 LNHDA and CDR2 SQIVND (reference sequence). The ends were cut back, 1 base at V and 7 bases at J, with 8 bases in the middle. CDR3 in amino acids: CASSIGTENSPLHF. The CDR3, as DNA: TGTGCCAGTAGTATAGGAACAGAGAATTCACCCCTCCACTTT. Supplemented by reference TRBV19 and TRBJ1-6, the full variable domain reads DGGITQSPKYLFRKEGQNVTLSCEQNLNHDAMYWYRQDPGQGLRLIYYSQIVNDFQKGDIAEGYSVSREKKESFPLTVTSAQKNPTAFYLCASSIGTENSPLHFGNGTRLTVT.

V is TRBV10-2 and J is TRBJ1-2; maybe TRBD1 (5 bases). Trimming took 4 bases from V and 2 from J, leaving 11 bases between them. Looked up from germline, CDR1 is WSHSY and CDR2 is SAAADI. The CDR3 extends over 14 amino acids. The CDR3 nucleotides are TGCGCCAGCAGTGCTGACAGTATGAACTATGGCTACACCTTC. It codes for CASSADSMNYGYTF.

V gene TRBV2 combines with J gene TRBJ2-4; a possible D gene is TRBD2 (5 bases). V was cut by 5 bases and J by 9 bases, with 11 bases left in between. The CDR3 spans 12 residues. In germline, CDR1 is SNHLY, CDR2 FYNNEI. The CDR3 reads CASSQLVLIQYF. Written as DNA, the CDR3 is TGTGCCAGCAGTCAACTAGTTCTCATTCAGTACTTC. Together with reference TRBV2 and TRBJ2-4, the CDR3 gives the full variable domain: EPEVTQTPSHQVTQMGQEVILRCVPISNHLYFYWYRQILGQKVEFLVSFYNNEISEKSEIFDDQFSVERPDGSNFTLKIRSTKLEDSAMYFCASSQLVLIQYFGAGTRLSVL.

The CDR3 protein is CASSPGTSGSSGQETQYF. In DNA form, the CDR3 reads TGTGCCAGTAGTCCCGGGACTAGCGGGAGCAGCGGCCAAGAGACCCAGTACTTC. V and J are TRBV19 and TRBJ2-5; 14 positions match TRBD2. With 5 bases clipped from V and 1 base from J, the junction kept 9 bases outside the gene matches. CDR1 is LNHDA and CDR2 is SQIVND in the germline V gene (reference sequence). CDR3 size: 18 residues.

J is TRBJ2-1 and V is TRBV5-4; 12 bases fit TRBD1. The length of the CDR3 is 16 residues. Germline CDR1 reads SGHNT; CDR2 reads YYREEE (reference sequence). V lost 2 bases, J lost 8 bases, and 8 bases stayed unmatched. DNA for the CDR3: TGTGCCAGCAGCTTATCGCCGGGACAGGGGGCGTATGAGCAGTTCTTC. Translating gives CASSLSPGQGAYEQFF.

Only a few counts were recorded for this clone. The CDR3 coding sequence is TGTGCCAGCAGCTTACAGTTCTCCTCCTACGAGCAGTACTTC. This sequence encodes CASSLQFSSYEQYF. This chain links TRBV11-2 with TRBJ2-7, with D unresolved. The ends were cut back, 2 bases at V and 0 bases at J, with 8 bases in the middle. The CDR3 is 14 amino acids. From germline, CDR1 is SGHAT and CDR2 FQNNGV.

The chain is built from TRBV5-1 and TRBJ2-7, with 9 bases fitting TRBD2. CDR3 length equals 13 residues. The germline CDR1 and CDR2 sequences are SGHRS and YFSETQ. V shed 1 base and J 5 bases; nucleotides not matched to a gene: 1. The DNA of the CDR3 is TGCGCCAGCAGCTTGCTAGCGGGGAACGAGCAGTACTTC. Translated: CASSLLAGNEQYF.

CDR3 coding DNA: TGCGCCAGCAGCCCGACAGGACTCGATCAGCCCCAGCATTTT. Translation gives CASSPTGLDQPQHF. This chain connects TRBV5-1 to TRBJ1-5, with D possibly TRBD1 on 6 matching bases. Germline CDR1 reads SGHRS; CDR2 reads YFSETQ. This CDR3 has 14 residues. V dropped 4 bases and J dropped 5 bases, with 13 bases sitting between them.

The chain employs TRBV19 and TRBJ1-2; 7 bases match TRBD1. Unmatched junction bases numbered 12, after V lost 0 bases and J lost 5 bases. The length of the CDR3 is 17 residues. The germline CDR1 and CDR2 sequences are LNHDA and SQIVND (reference sequence). In DNA, the CDR3 is TGTGCCAGTAGTATAGATTTGCCTACGGGACAGAGATATGGCTACACCTTC. Protein product: CASSIDLPTGQRYGYTF.

The chain uses TRBV5-6 and TRBJ1-6, with TRBD1 matching 7 bases. V gave up 4 bases and J gave up 7 bases; unmatched junction bases: 5. From germline, CDR1 is SGHDT and CDR2 YYEEEE. The CDR3 is 14 amino acids. For the CDR3, the DNA is TGTGCCAGCAGCCACAGGGGTCGGAATTCACCCCTCCACTTT. Amino acids: CASSHRGRNSPLHF.

This chain connects TRBV5-1 to TRBJ2-3, with a possible D match to TRBD1 (5 bases). CDR3 length: 12 residues. Trimming pared 4 bases from V and 6 bases from J, leaving 9 bases between. The germline V gene encodes CDR1 SGHRS and CDR2 YFSETQ. The CDR3 DNA reads as TGCGCCAGCAGCCATCCAGGGGATACGCAGTATTTT. This translates into CASSHPGDTQYF.

The chain has TRBV5-1 and TRBJ2-7; a weak D match, TRBD2 (5 bases). CDR3 length: 17 amino acids. The germline CDR1 and CDR2 sequences are SGHRS and YFSETQ. The V end lost 0 bases, the J end lost 2 bases, and 18 bases lay between the germline ends. In DNA, the CDR3 is TGCGCCAGCAGCTTGGCCTGGTCGAGCGGAGAAACCTACGAGCAGTACTTC. This sequence encodes CASSLAWSSGETYEQYF.

This chain joins TRBV6-4 and TRBJ2-2; the match to TRBD2 covers 10 bases. The CDR3 length is 14 residues. V dropped 7 bases and J dropped 5; count of bases not matched to a gene: 4. Germline-derived CDR1 and CDR2 are MRHNA and SNTAGT. The CDR3 reads CASTPSGGTGELFF. CDR3 nucleotide sequence: TGTGCCAGCACGCCTAGCGGGGGTACCGGGGAGCTGTTTTTT.

This clone was recorded a few times. This rearrangement joins TRBV2 to TRBJ1-5; possibly TRBD1 for D (5 bases). CDR1 is SNHLY and CDR2 is FYNNEI in the germline V gene. Deletions cut 8 bases from V and 4 bases from J, with 12 bases between. The CDR3 runs to 13 residues. The CDR3 region is CASGAGPNQPQHF. CDR3 bases: TGTGCCAGCGGGGCGGGGCCTAATCAGCCCCAGCATTTT.